The 8 T cell receptor beta chains presented below share a single source sample, sequenced in a study of blood T cell repertoires in COVID-19. TCRdb's table, derived via immunoSEQ multiplex PCR, lists solely in-frame clones and lacks some. The sample lists around 67,000 clones, 87% occurring once. The source material was peripheral blood. The receptors derive from a man aged 50-60 years with active COVID-19.

The chain employs TRBV11-3 and TRBJ2-1; TRBD1 might be the D (6 bases). The CDR3 has 14 residues. CDR1 and CDR2 from the germline V gene are SGHNT and YENEEA. Trimming cost V 4 bases and J 11 bases, with 18 bases left between them. The CDR3 DNA is TGTGCCAGCAGCTCCCGACAGGTCTCCCCTAAGCAGTTCTTC. Translation: CASSSRQVSPKQFF.

The chain carries TRBV4-3 and TRBJ2-1; 10 bases agree with TRBD2. This CDR3 spans 15 amino acids. The trim removed 0 bases at V and 9 bases at J, leaving 5 bases unmatched. Germline assignment: CDR1 LGHNA and CDR2 YSLEER. The CDR3 here is CASSQDFWTSGEQFF. In DNA, the CDR3 is TGCGCCAGCAGCCAAGATTTCTGGACTAGCGGTGAGCAGTTCTTC.

The V call is TRBV19, the J call TRBJ1-2; TRBD1 is a possible D gene (5 bases). This CDR3 comprises 14 residues. Trimming removed 7 bases at V and 2 bases at J, with 14 bases between. Germline-derived CDR1 and CDR2 are LNHDA and SQIVND (reference sequence). The CDR3 is CASISGIENYGYTF. CDR3 in DNA: TGTGCCAGTATTTCAGGGATAGAAAACTATGGCTACACCTTC. Using reference TRBV19 and TRBJ1-2 for the parts outside the CDR3, the full variable domain is DGGITQSPKYLFRKEGQNVTLSCEQNLNHDAMYWYRQDPGQGLRLIYYSQIVNDFQKGDIAEGYSVSREKKESFPLTVTSAQKNPTAFYLCASISGIENYGYTFGSGTRLTVV.

The chain couples TRBV21-1 to TRBJ1-5; the D call in the table, TRBD1, was not verified against the DNA. TRBV21-1 is classified as a pseudogene. The CDR3 is 15 residues long. The CDR3, as DNA: TGTGCCAGCAGCCTCGACAGGGAAGAGATTCAGCCCCAGCATTTT. Its translation: CASSLDREEIQPQHF.

The chain has TRBV19 and TRBJ2-6; TRBD1 aligns across 9 bases. CDR1 is LNHDA and CDR2 is SQIVND in the germline V gene (reference sequence). V trimming: 10 bases; J trimming: 2 bases; junction bases outside the gene matches: 12. There are 17 residues in the CDR3. The CDR3 reads CAISPGQGFPGANVLTF. CDR3 sequence (DNA): TGTGCCATTTCGCCGGGACAGGGATTTCCTGGGGCCAACGTCCTGACTTTC.

CDR3 sequence (DNA): TGTGCCAGCAGTTCCGGGACAGAGAACACTGAAGCTTTCTTT. Its protein is CASSSGTENTEAFF. The rearrangement joins TRBV25-1 to TRBJ1-1, with TRBD1 matching 7 bases. The germline CDR1 and CDR2 sequences are MGHDK and SYGVNS. Germline trimming cut 5 bases from V and 1 base from J; bases unmatched to any gene: 4. The CDR3 has 14 residues.

In its sample, this clone ranks as large (0.1 to 1%). V usage is TRBV20-1 and J usage is TRBJ2-1; TRBD2 agrees at 8 bases. CDR1 is DFQATT and CDR2 is SNEGSKA in the germline V gene (reference sequence). J lost 9 bases, V lost 3 bases, and 10 bases had no gene match. The CDR3 contains 14 residues. CDR3 sequence reads: CSASFEREWGEQFF. CDR3 sequence (DNA): TGCAGTGCTAGTTTTGAGCGGGAGTGGGGTGAGCAGTTCTTC.

The chain uses TRBV19 and TRBJ2-1; perhaps TRBD1 as D (6 bases). V lost 3 bases and J 5 bases, leaving 11 bases between the germline ends. The CDR3 is 14 amino acids. Germline V gives CDR1 LNHDA, CDR2 SQIVND (reference sequence). CDR3 protein: CASSIYRVDNEQFF. The DNA of the CDR3 is TGTGCCAGTAGTATTTACAGGGTAGACAATGAGCAGTTCTTC. The entire variable domain, with the rest obtained from reference TRBV19 and TRBJ2-1, is as follows: DGGITQSPKYLFRKEGQNVTLSCEQNLNHDAMYWYRQDPGQGLRLIYYSQIVNDFQKGDIAEGYSVSREKKESFPLTVTSAQKNPTAFYLCASSIYRVDNEQFFGPGTRLTVL.